A selection of T cell receptor beta chains follows, all from one sample in a study of T cells in Graves' hyperthyroidism and ophthalmopathy. TCRdb re-derived calls from the multiplex PCR reads in MiXCR, one entry per CDR3 protein. This sample carries under 350,000 distinct CDR3 sequences, approximately 22% of them seen once, and the ten largest clones take under 55%. The sequenced material came from blood. These receptors were obtained from a woman between 45 and 60 years old with Graves' hyperthyroidism. CDR3s leave out the opening cysteine and the closing phenylalanine or tryptophan.

TRBV28	TRBJ2-2	ASRHAAQGNTGELF
TRBV28	TRBJ2-5	ASSFAGVQETQY
TRBV20-1	TRBJ2-1	SALGGGTRNEQF
TRBV4-1	TRBJ2-1	ASSQELPASSYNEQF
TRBV20-1	TRBJ2-6	SARVSRGAGANVLT
TRBV3-1	TRBJ1-2	ASRGGGGYT
TRBV20-1	TRBJ2-7	SASGQGAFYEQY
TRBV7-2	TRBJ2-5	ASRSRRGNQETQY
TRBV7-9	TRBJ2-1	ASSLLLVTGQGYNEQS
TRBV30	TRBJ2-7	AWSSGQASYEQY
TRBV6-1	TRBJ2-5	ASSESGGWETQY
TRBV9	TRBJ2-1	ASSVGPSYNEQF
TRBV2	TRBJ2-3	ASSPTSAYTDTQY
TRBV28	TRBJ2-7	ASSFSRASYEQH
TRBV30	TRBJ2-4	AWRTQNIQY
TRBV25-1	TRBJ2-1	ASSGFGLAGGNEQF
TRBV20-1	TRBJ2-1	SARVLQSYNEQF
TRBV18	TRBJ1-5	ASSPRVGHSPNQPQH
TRBV20-1	TRBJ2-1	SAGSPNRWGEQF
TRBV28	TRBJ2-7	ASSSDRGPTREQY
TRBV11-2	TRBJ1-6	ASSSGLASPLH
TRBV12-3/TRBV12-4	TRBJ1-2	ASSLNRYYGYT
TRBV20-1	TRBJ1-1	SASDRVTILAF
TRBV28	TRBJ2-1	ASSSQVAGGIDEQF
TRBV18	TRBJ1-4	ASSSPAAQGEKLF
TRBV3-1	TRBJ2-3	ASSQDRAQY
TRBV20-1	TRBJ1-2	SARNLGQNGYT
TRBV7-2	TRBJ2-2	ASSRTSGGPNTGELF
TRBV2	TRBJ2-7	ASKLRLYEQY
TRBV6-5	TRBJ1-5	ASSYSAIGNQPQH
TRBV7-2	TRBJ2-3	ASSLTSDSTDTQY
TRBV20-1	TRBJ2-7	SVQGTYEQY
TRBV6-1	TRBJ1-1	ASSRTGGGTEAF
TRBV3-1	TRBJ2-5	ASSQVPAGETQY
TRBV5-1	TRBJ1-3	ASSRTDTSGNTIY
TRBV28	TRBJ1-1	ASSPPGQGGRNTEAF
TRBV7-8	TRBJ2-1	ASRLGVAGSSYNEQF
TRBV28	TRBJ1-1	ASSGGTGVNTEAF
TRBV19	TRBJ1-5	ASSMLPRLDGNQPQH
TRBV11-2	TRBJ2-5	ASSLQGPRETQY
TRBV7-9	TRBJ1-1	ASSVSRAANTEAF
TRBV5-1	TRBJ1-5	ASSLGQGQPQH
TRBV6-5	TRBJ2-7	ASSYSGTASYEQY
TRBV28	TRBJ1-5	ASSFARTGSIHQPQH
TRBV11-1	TRBJ2-7	ASSLRPSGSYEQY
TRBV5-1	TRBJ2-1	ASSSSSGRGNEQF
TRBV2	TRBJ1-5	ASNSGVVQPQH
TRBV24-1	TRBJ1-6	PKPRDSPLH
TRBV7-9	TRBJ2-1	ASSLWTENEQF
TRBV4-1	TRBJ1-2	ASSQEGGFGYGYT
TRBV6-1	TRBJ1-2	ASRPPGQKSYGYT